This TCR beta chain was documented in a study of CD8 T cells in ankylosing spondylitis. The sample holds a few counts of this clonotype. Its target is unknown. Findings of the study overall: It appeared that ankylosing spondylitis blood was characterized by a TCR beta motif of 8 or 9 highly homologous variants.

Germline V CDR1 and CDR2: MNHNS, SASEGT. The CDR3 covers 15 residues. The germline V and J ends were trimmed by 7 bases and 4 bases, with 17 bases remaining between them. Quantitative barcoded 5'-RACE was used to prepare TCR beta libraries. TCRdb ran MiXCR on the 5' RACE reads and lists one entry per CDR3 protein. In the table there are 700,000 to 850,000 distinct CDR3 sequences, around 11% of which are singletons. Sequenced input: blood, either unsorted or a sorted T cell fraction (not recorded which). The clonotype was recovered from a male donor with ankylosing spondylitis. The V call is TRBV6-1, the J call TRBJ2-1; either TRBD1 or TRBD2 may supply D (5 bases each). CDR3 in amino acids: CASIEGPGPYNEQFF. The CDR3 nucleotides are TGTGCCAGCATTGAGGGGCCTGGGCCGTACAATGAGCAGTTCTTC.